This entry is about one TCR beta chain. The source of the sample is a study of blood T cell repertoires in COVID-19. Study in general: COVID-19 samples from acute and convalescent phases originated in the United States, Italy and Spain. The cDNA or gDNA used as material had been derived from T cells, B-cell-depleted T cells, or PBMCs.

Trimming at V came to 1 base and at J to 3 bases, leaving 2 bases not matched to a gene. CDR3 length: 15 amino acids. Germline assignment: CDR1 SGHAT and CDR2 FQNNGV. Original data processing: Amplified reference gene primers provided the basis for estimating nucleated cell counts. Assay: immunoSEQ multiplex PCR; the TCRdb copy retains only in-frame clones and omits some. For V, J and clone size, that table is used; D and trimming come from the DNA. Of more than 100,000 clones listed, approximately 88% are singletons. This clonotype originated in a human donor in a cohort sampled during active COVID-19. V and J are TRBV11-2 and TRBJ1-4; TRBD1 matches 7 bases. The specimen was peripheral blood. The CDR3 nucleotides are TGTGCCAGCAGCTTAGCTGGGACAGCTAATGAAAAACTGTTTTTT. It codes for CASSLAGTANEKLFF.